This T cell receptor beta chain was obtained from a study of blood T cell repertoires in COVID-19. Across the whole study: Material from acute and convalescent COVID-19 was sourced from the United States, Italy and Spain.

As handled by the study authors: Quantification of nucleated cells was approximated via reference gene primer amplification. Data came from immunoSEQ multiplex PCR; TCRdb stores just in-frame clones and leaves some out. V, J and clone size reflect that table, while D and trimming were determined from the DNA. The sample lists a few hundred thousand clones, roughly four fifths seen once, with 5.1% in the top ten. V was clipped by 2 bases and J by 0 bases, with 10 bases between them. The CDR3 has 15 residues. Germline V gene sequence: CDR1 MDHEN, CDR2 SYDVKM. The table lists this clone with a few counts. Participants, about 18 to 90 years old, spanned 25 or so US areas. Before being deemed recovered, Cohort 3 donors had two negative PCRs, clearance, or symptom resolution.

The clonotype originates from a woman between 50 and 59 years old who had recovered from COVID-19. Sequencing input: PBMCs or T cells enriched from blood (not recorded which). The V gene is TRBV28, the J gene TRBJ1-2; TRBD1 is a possible D gene (5 bases). The CDR3 loop is CASSLQGLANYGYTF. CDR3 coding DNA: TGTGCCAGCAGTTTACAGGGCCTTGCTAACTATGGCTACACCTTC.